Listed here is a single T cell receptor beta chain. Its antigen is still unknown. Nothing much larger sits one base from this clone, and base qualities are not available. The sample belongs to a study of blood T cell repertoires in COVID-19 (dated by TCRdb to 2018 to 2021). As for the study more broadly: Samples covering the acute and convalescent phases of COVID-19 were provided by collaborators in the United States, Italy and Spain. The material from the prospective study consisted of cDNA or gDNA derived from T cells, B-cell-depleted T cells, or PBMCs. Samples came from the ongoing ImmuneRACE study (first 160 participants) plus 1,254 subjects from 6 global collaborators. HLA class I and class II types, where available, came from metadata supplied by the sample provider rather than from assay-based typing. The repertoires were released in a freely available public database meant as a resource for research on the immune response to SARS-CoV-2. A de-identified subject ID, COVID-19 status, age in years and sex were almost always included in the sample metadata. Subjects who had been exposed to COVID-19, were actively infected with it, or had recovered from it provided the deeply sampled blood TCRbeta repertoires that made up the dataset. General conclusions and limits of the study: Clinical and demographic metadata were provided uncurated, with the amount varying by source and participant.

Enrolling through a virtual design, the prospective study's participants ranged in age from roughly 18 to 100 years and lived across more than 20 United States geographic areas. To assign participants to cohorts, the prospective study relied on clinical history that participants themselves reported in a screening survey and a study questionnaire. ImmuneRACE Cohort 3 recovered participants were defined by two consecutive negative NP/OP PCR tests, healthcare professional clearance, or symptom resolution. Each participant in the prospective study had whole blood, serum and a nasopharyngeal or oropharyngeal swab collected by mobile phlebotomists. Prospective study participants could optionally give additional blood draws and questionnaires over a 2-month period. Before DNA extraction, blood samples from the prospective study were shipped at room temperature or frozen. For this chain, trimming is 7 bases at the V end and 3 bases at the J end, and the number of junction bases without a gene match is 6. The CDR3 has 14 amino acids, counting the end cysteine and phenylalanine. The only DNA kept is the CDR3, 42 bases in frame from the first base. CDR1 and CDR2 are read off the germline V gene as SNHLY and FYNNEI.

The immunoSEQ Assay, a bias-controlled multiplex PCR, was used to amplify TCRbeta CDR3 regions from genomic DNA. The paper's processing steps were these. Nucleated cell counts per sample were estimated from amplification of reference gene primers within the assay. To quantify the absolute abundance of each unique TCRbeta CDR3 rearrangement, sequence reads were collapsed and filtered. Productive Simpson clonality was computed per sample as the square root of Simpson's diversity index over productive rearrangements. The table was pulled from immuneACCESS by TCRdb, which kept in-frame rearrangements only. Such tables lose some clones; where checked, under half of the loss comes from unresolved V genes, and the rest has no known cause. V and J calls plus clone size are reproduced from that table; the DNA served to infer D and trimming. The sample profile shows around 140,000 clones; over 65% of them were found once. The ten top clones hold more than 5% of the sample.

The receptor chain draws on TRBV2 and TRBJ1-5; TRBD1 agrees with 7 junctional bases. This receptor was taken from a woman between 50 and 59 years old who had recovered from COVID-19. Source material: PBMCs or T cells enriched from blood (not recorded which). The CDR3 amino acid sequence is: CASTAQGINQPQHF. The sequenced DNA is TGTGCCAGCACCGCACAGGGGATCAATCAGCCCCAGCATTTT.